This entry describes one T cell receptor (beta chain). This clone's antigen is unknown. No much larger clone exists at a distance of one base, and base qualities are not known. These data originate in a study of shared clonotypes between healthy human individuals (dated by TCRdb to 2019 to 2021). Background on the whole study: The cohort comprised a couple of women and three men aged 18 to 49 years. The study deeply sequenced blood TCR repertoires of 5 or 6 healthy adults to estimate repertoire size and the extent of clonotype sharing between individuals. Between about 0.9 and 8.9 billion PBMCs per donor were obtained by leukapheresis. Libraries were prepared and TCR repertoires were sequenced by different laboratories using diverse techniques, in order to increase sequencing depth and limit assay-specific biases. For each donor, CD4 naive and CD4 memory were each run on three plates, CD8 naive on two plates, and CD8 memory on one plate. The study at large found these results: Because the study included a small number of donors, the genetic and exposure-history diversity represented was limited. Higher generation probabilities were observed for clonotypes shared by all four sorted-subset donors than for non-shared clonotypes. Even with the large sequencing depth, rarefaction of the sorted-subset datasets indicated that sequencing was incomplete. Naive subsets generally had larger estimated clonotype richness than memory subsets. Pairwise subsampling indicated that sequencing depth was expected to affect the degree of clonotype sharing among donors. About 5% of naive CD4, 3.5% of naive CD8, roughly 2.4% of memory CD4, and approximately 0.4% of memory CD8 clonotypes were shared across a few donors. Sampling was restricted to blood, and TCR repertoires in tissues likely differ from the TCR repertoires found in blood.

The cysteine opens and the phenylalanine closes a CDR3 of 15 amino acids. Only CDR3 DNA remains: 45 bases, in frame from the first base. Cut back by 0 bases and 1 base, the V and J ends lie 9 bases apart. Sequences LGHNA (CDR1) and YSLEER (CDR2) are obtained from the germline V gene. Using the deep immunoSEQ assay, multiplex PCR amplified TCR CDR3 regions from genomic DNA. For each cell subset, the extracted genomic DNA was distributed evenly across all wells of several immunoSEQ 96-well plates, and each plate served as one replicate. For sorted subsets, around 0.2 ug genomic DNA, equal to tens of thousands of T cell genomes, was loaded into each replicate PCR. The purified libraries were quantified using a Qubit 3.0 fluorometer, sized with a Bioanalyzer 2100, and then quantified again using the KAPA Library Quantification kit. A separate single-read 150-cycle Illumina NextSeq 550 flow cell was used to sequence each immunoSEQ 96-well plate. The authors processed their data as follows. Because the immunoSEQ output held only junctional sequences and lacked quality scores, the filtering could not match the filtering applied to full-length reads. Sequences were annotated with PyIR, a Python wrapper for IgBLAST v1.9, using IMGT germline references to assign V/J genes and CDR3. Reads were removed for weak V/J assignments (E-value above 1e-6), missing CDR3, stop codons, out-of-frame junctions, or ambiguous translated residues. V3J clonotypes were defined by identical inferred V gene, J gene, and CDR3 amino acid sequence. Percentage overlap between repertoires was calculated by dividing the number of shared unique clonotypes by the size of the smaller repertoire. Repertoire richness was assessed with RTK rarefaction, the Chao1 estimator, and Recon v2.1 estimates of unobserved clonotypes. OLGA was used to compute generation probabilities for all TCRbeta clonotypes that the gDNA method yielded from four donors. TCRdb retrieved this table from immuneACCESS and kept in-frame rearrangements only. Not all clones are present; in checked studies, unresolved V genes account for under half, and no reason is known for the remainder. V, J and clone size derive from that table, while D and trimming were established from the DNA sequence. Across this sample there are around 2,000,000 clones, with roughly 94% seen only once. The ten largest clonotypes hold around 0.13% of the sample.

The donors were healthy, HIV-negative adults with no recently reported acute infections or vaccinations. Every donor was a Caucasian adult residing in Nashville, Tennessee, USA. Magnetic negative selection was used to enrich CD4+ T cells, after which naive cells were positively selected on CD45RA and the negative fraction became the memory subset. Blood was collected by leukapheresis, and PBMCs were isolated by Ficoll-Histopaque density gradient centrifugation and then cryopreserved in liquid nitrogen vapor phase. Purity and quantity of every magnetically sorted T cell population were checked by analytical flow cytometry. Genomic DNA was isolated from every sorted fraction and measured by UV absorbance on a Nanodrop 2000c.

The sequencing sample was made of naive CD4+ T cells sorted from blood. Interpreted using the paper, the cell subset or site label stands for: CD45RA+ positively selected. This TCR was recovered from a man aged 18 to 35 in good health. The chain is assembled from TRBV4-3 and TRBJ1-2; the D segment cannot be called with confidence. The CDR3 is CASSQDMPNNYGYTF. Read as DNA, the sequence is TGCGCCAGCAGCCAAGATATGCCGAATAACTATGGCTACACCTTC.